The rows below give T cell receptor beta chains drawn from one sample of a study of human T cells and chemical hapten exposure. From the RACE reads, TCRdb called clonotypes with MiXCR, one entry per CDR3 protein. The data show some 300,000 distinct CDR3 sequences, around 5.5% seen once. Sequenced material: whole blood, taken in connection with sensitization to the hapten diphenylcyclopropenone (DPC). These receptors were obtained from a woman younger than 35 with alopecia areata. Some clones in this sample may be carry-over from other donors' samples. Both conserved end residues are part of each CDR3. A D gene is named only where the DNA matches it firmly. The listing skips clone size in some rows; elsewhere it reads once, few, many or a size class.

D,size,V,J,CDR3,DNA
NA,few,TRBV10-3,TRBJ2-5,CAITGTLQETQYF,TGTGCCATCACAGGCACTCTACAAGAGACCCAGTACTTC
NA,many,TRBV5-6,TRBJ1-5,CASSWWGRDQPQHF,TGTGCCAGCAGCTGGTGGGGGCGAGATCAGCCCCAGCATTTT
NA,many,TRBV19,TRBJ2-4,CASSRSAGPAKNIQYF,TGTGCCAGTAGTAGATCCGCCGGGCCAGCCAAAAACATTCAGTACTTC
NA,many,TRBV20-1,TRBJ1-5,CSAGGYDNQPQHF,TGCAGTGCCGGGGGGTACGACAATCAGCCCCAGCATTTT
NA,NA,TRBV27,TRBJ2-5,CASSSRIQETQYF,TGTGCCAGCAGTTCGCGGATCCAAGAGACCCAGTACTTC
TRBD1,many,TRBV6-5,TRBJ2-5,CASTPTGSETQYF,TGTGCCAGCACACCGACAGGGAGTGAGACCCAGTACTTC
TRBD1,few,TRBV3-1,TRBJ1-6,CASSQEGQGNSPLHF,TGTGCCAGCAGCCAAGAGGGACAGGGAAATTCACCCCTCCACTTT
TRBD2,many,TRBV20-1,TRBJ2-5,CSARAGGGQETQYF,TGCAGTGCTAGAGCGGGAGGGGGGCAAGAGACCCAGTACTTC
NA,few,TRBV5-1,TRBJ2-2,CASSWVSDSNTGELFF,TGCGCCAGCAGCTGGGTTTCGGACTCGAACACCGGGGAGCTGTTTTTT
TRBD1,NA,TRBV11-2,TRBJ2-3,CASSFEGASDTQYF,TGTGCCAGCAGCTTCGAGGGGGCGTCAGATACGCAGTATTTT
NA,many,TRBV6-1,TRBJ1-5,CASSEVGSDSNQPQHF,TGTGCCAGCAGTGAAGTTGGGTCAGATTCCAATCAGCCCCAGCATTTT
TRBD1,NA,TRBV6-5,TRBJ2-4,CASSRSLTGAKNIQYF,TGTGCCAGCAGCCGCTCATTGACAGGGGCCAAAAACATTCAGTACTTC
TRBD2,NA,TRBV4-3,TRBJ2-2,CASSQGLSAGVAGELFF,TGCGCCAGCAGCCAAGGGCTGTCGGCGGGGGTGGCCGGGGAGCTGTTTTTT
TRBD1,many,TRBV29-1,TRBJ1-5,CSVSDRQGVNQPQHF,TGCAGCGTTTCTGATAGACAGGGGGTCAATCAGCCCCAGCATTTT
NA,few,TRBV20-1,TRBJ1-5,CSAREQTNQPQHF,TGCAGTGCTAGGGAACAAACAAATCAGCCCCAGCATTTT
NA,many,TRBV6-1,TRBJ1-5,CASSEVTPNQPQHF,TGTGCCAGCAGTGAAGTCACCCCTAATCAGCCCCAGCATTTT
NA,many,TRBV20-1,TRBJ1-1,CSARSLGGTEAFF,TGCAGTGCTAGGAGTCTAGGGGGCACTGAAGCTTTCTTT
NA,many,TRBV3-1,TRBJ2-5,CASSQDDASGETQYF,TGTGCCAGCAGCCAAGACGACGCCTCCGGGGAGACCCAGTACTTC
NA,many,TRBV27,TRBJ2-5,CASSLVWGETQYF,TGTGCCAGCAGTTTGGTTTGGGGGGAGACCCAGTACTTC
TRBD2,few,TRBV5-1,TRBJ2-7,CASSPVRGGSYEQYF,TGCGCCAGCAGCCCCGTGCGGGGGGGCTCCTACGAGCAGTACTTC
NA,many,TRBV28,TRBJ1-5,CASSYMDSNQPQHF,TGTGCCAGCAGTTACATGGATAGCAATCAGCCCCAGCATTTT
TRBD1,few,TRBV12-3/TRBV12-4,TRBJ2-7,CASSQRQGRDEQYF,TGTGCCAGCAGCCAAAGACAGGGCCGGGACGAGCAGTACTTC
NA,NA,TRBV6-4,TRBJ1-2,CASSDRGPSHTF,TGTGCCAGCAGTGACAGGGGTCCGTCGCACACCTTC
TRBD2,many,TRBV12-3/TRBV12-4,TRBJ2-1,CASSTFPSGSNNEQFF,TGTGCCAGCAGCACTTTCCCTAGCGGGTCTAACAATGAGCAGTTCTTC
NA,few,TRBV29-1,TRBJ1-2,CSVGRPRSNYGYTF,TGCAGCGTGGGGCGGCCGCGTAGTAACTATGGCTACACCTTC
TRBD2,many,TRBV4-2,TRBJ2-3,CASSGGRTSGGRESTDTQYF,TGTGCCAGCAGCGGTGGGAGGACTAGCGGGGGCCGTGAAAGCACAGATACGCAGTATTTT
NA,many,TRBV5-1,TRBJ1-1,CASRGDPNTEAFF,TGCGCCAGCAGGGGGGACCCGAACACTGAAGCTTTCTTT
NA,NA,TRBV20-1,TRBJ1-1,CSANRQNLNTEAFF,TGCAGTGCTAATAGACAGAACCTAAACACTGAAGCTTTCTTT
NA,many,TRBV4-1,TRBJ2-3,CASSRGLDHLDPDTQYF,TGCGCCAGCAGCCGAGGGTTGGACCACCTCGACCCAGATACGCAGTATTTT
NA,NA,TRBV5-4,TRBJ1-4,CASRSWAVNATNEKLFF,TGTGCCAGCAGATCATGGGCTGTCAATGCAACTAATGAAAAACTGTTTTTT
NA,few,TRBV7-2,TRBJ2-4,CASSSLAIKNIQYF,TGTGCCAGCAGTTCACTAGCTATCAAAAACATTCAGTACTTC
NA,NA,TRBV6-1,TRBJ2-1,CASRSRGANEQFF,TGTGCCAGCAGGTCCCGGGGGGCCAATGAGCAGTTCTTC
NA,many,TRBV20-1,TRBJ2-1,CSARKGKESEQFF,TGCAGTGCCCGGAAGGGGAAGGAGAGTGAGCAGTTCTTC
TRBD1,many,TRBV7-9,TRBJ1-6,CASSAGGHNSPLHF,TGTGCCAGCAGCGCAGGGGGCCATAATTCACCCCTCCACTTT
NA,NA,TRBV21-1,TRBJ2-1,CASSKSEAGNYGEQFF,TGTGCCAGCAGCAAAAGCGAAGCGGGGAACTATGGTGAGCAGTTCTTC
NA,few,TRBV3-1,TRBJ2-7,CASSQADRWAYEQYF,TGTGCCAGCAGCCAAGCAGACAGGTGGGCCTACGAGCAGTACTTC
NA,NA,TRBV6-2/TRBV6-3,TRBJ2-1,CASSPSVNSPANEQFF,TGTGCCAGCAGCCCTTCGGTCAACAGCCCCGCCAATGAGCAGTTCTTC
NA,NA,TRBV18,TRBJ2-1,CASSPLRAKKSDEQFF,TGTGCCAGCTCACCACTGAGGGCTAAAAAATCCGATGAGCAGTTCTTC
NA,many,TRBV5-1,TRBJ2-6,CASSSTPSSGANVLTF,TGCGCCAGCAGCTCGACACCGAGCTCTGGGGCCAACGTCCTGACTTTC
NA,few,TRBV29-1,TRBJ1-3,CSVEDQRGALSGNTIYF,TGCAGCGTTGAAGATCAAAGGGGGGCACTCTCTGGAAACACCATATATTTT
NA,NA,TRBV6-2/TRBV6-3,TRBJ1-6,CASSYGRSLGSPLHF,TGTGCCAGCAGTTACGGGCGGAGCTTAGGATCACCCCTCCACTTT
TRBD1,few,TRBV20-1,TRBJ1-2,CSAFLQGVGYTF,TGCAGTGCTTTCTTACAGGGGGTTGGCTACACCTTC
NA,many,TRBV19,TRBJ2-2,CATQVGIYTGELFF,TGTGCCACCCAGGTGGGGATTTACACCGGGGAGCTGTTTTTT
NA,NA,TRBV5-4,TRBJ1-4,CASSPGRTGEKPFF,TGTGCCAGCAGCCCCGGTCGGACCGGGGAAAAACCGTTTTTT
NA,few,TRBV28,TRBJ1-1,CASIKWGGENTEAFF,TGTGCCAGCATTAAATGGGGGGGAGAGAACACTGAAGCTTTCTTT